This paragraph reports one T cell receptor beta chain. These data belong to a study of CD8 T cells in Susac syndrome. Reverse transcription of about 0.45 to 1 ug RNA was performed with random hexamers. A single record per CDR3 protein comes from TCRdb applying MiXCR to the immunoSEQ multiplex PCR reads. This table holds fewer than 150,000 distinct CDR3 sequences, around nine tenths found once. Germline V CDR1 and CDR2: SGHAT, FQNNGV. The CDR3 runs to 15 residues. Trimming took 1 base from V and 4 from J, leaving 11 bases between them. This sequence originates from a human donor with multiple sclerosis. The chain is built from TRBV11-2 and TRBJ1-5; no definite D call. The sequencing sample was made of CD8+ T cells from PBMCs. The CDR3 spells CASSLGAHGNQPQHF. The CDR3 DNA reads as TGTGCCAGCAGCTTAGGAGCGCACGGGAATCAGCCCCAGCATTTT.